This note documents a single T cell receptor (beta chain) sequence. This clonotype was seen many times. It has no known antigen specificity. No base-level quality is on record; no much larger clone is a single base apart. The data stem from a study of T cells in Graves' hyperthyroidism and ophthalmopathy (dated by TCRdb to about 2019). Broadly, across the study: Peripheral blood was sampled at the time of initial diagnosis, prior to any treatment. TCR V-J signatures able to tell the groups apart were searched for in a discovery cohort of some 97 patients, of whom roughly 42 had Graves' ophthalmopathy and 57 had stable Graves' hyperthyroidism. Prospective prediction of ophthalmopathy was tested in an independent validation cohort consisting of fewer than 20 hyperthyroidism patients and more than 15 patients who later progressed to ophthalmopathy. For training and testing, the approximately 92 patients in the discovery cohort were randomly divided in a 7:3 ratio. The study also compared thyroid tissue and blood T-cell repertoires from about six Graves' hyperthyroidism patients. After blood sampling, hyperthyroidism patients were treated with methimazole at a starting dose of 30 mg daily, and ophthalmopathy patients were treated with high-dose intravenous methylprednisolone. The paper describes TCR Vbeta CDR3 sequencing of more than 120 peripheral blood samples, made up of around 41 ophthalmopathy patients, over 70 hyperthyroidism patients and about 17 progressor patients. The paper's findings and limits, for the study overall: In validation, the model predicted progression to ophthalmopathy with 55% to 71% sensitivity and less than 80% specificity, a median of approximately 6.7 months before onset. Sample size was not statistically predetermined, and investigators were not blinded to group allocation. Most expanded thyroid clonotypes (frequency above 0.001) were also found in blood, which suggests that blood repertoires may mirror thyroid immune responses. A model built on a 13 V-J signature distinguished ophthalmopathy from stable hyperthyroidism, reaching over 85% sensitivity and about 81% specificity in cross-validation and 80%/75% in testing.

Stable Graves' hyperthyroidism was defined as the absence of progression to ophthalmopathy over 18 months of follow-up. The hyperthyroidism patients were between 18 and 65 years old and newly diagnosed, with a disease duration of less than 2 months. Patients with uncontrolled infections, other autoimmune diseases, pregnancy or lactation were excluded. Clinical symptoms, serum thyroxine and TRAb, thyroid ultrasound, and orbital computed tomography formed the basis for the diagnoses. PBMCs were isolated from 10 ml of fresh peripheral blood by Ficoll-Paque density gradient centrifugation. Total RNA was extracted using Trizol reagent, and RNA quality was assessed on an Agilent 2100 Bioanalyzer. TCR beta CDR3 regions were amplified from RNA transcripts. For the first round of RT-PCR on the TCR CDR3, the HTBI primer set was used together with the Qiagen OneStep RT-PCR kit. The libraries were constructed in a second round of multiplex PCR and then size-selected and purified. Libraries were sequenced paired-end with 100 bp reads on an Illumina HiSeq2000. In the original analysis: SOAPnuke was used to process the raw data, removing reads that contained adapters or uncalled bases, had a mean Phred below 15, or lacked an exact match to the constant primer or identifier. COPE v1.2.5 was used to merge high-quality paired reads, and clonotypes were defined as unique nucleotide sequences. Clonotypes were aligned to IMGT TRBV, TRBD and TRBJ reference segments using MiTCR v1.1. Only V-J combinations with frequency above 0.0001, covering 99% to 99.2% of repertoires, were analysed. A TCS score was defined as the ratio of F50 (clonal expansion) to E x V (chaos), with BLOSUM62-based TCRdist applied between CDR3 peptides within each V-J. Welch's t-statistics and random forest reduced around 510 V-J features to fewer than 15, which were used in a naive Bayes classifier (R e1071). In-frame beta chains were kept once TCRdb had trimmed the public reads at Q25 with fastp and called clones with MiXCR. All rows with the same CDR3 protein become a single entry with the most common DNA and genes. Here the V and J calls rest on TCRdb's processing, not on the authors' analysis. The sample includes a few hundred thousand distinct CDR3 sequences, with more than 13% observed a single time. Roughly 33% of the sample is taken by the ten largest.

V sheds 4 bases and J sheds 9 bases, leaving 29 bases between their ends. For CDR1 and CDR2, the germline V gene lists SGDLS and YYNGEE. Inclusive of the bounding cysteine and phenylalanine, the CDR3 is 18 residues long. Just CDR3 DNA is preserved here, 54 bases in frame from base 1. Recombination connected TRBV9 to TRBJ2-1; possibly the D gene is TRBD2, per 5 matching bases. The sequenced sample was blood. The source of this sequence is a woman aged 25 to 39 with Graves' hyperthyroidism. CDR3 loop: CASSSGAQSALRNGEQFF. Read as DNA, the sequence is TGTGCCAGCAGCAGCGGAGCCCAGAGCGCCCTTCGGAATGGTGAGCAGTTCTTC.